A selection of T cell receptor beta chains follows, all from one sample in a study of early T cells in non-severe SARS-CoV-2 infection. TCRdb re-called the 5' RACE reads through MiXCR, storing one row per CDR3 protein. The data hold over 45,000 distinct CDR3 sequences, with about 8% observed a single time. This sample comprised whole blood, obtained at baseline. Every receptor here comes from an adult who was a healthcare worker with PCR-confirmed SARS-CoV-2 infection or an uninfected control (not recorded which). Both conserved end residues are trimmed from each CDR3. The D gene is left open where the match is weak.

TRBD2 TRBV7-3 ASSWDSGRYFYEQY
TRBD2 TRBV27 ASSFGRPYEQY
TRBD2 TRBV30 AGLGMTGELF
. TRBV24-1 ATSDLVRSADTQY
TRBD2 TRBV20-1 SARGLKAGVETQY
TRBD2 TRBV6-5 ASSGTSGRVAWEQY
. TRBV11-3 ASRTQGPSYEQY
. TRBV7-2 ASSPLEWIVPGHARNEQY
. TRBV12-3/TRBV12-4 ASSLGVPGELF
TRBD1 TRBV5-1 TSTGTDYGYT
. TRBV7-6 ASSPLFGNTGELF
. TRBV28 ASMASKSQETQY
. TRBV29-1 SAGSNTGELF
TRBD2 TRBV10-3 AISDGTSGDTQY
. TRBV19 ASSAGRSYNEQF
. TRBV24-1 ATSDPTIITGRNTGELF
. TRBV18 ASSISSSYNSPLH
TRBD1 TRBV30 AWSVGQRSSGNTIY
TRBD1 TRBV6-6 ASSYSTGQGFEQY
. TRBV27 ASSLEATGQPQH
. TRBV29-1 SVKSPLGETQY
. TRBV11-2 ASSLEETQY
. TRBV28 ASSLSGTGELF
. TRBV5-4 ASSPNPGHRMRSGYT
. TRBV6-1 ASSEAGGIGADTQY
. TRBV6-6 ASSYGGGELF
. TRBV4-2 ASSQPGTDTQY
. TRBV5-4 ASSLGVGNEQF
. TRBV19 ASSLIRTHTGELF
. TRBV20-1 SAKPGGSPANEQF
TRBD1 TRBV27 ASGDQGAPHEQY
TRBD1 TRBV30 AWSGQTFPGTGLNY
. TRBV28 ASTGSGVADTQY
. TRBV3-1 ASSQVPGTLTFQETQY
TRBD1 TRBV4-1 ASSQRTTGGNYYEQY
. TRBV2 ASSEAGETQY
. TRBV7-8 ASSLGRPDTQY